The entry below gives a single T cell receptor (beta chain) sequence along with its context. The sample originates from a study of Ad26.COV2.S vaccination and SARS-CoV-2 variants. V was pared by 2 bases and J by 2 bases, with 11 bases between. Per the germline V gene, CDR1 is SGDLS and CDR2 is YYNGEE. This CDR3 comprises 15 residues. This table comes from immunoSEQ multiplex PCR, and its TCRdb copy is limited to in-frame clones, with some not included. The sample consists of 500,000 or so clones, about 83% of them appearing once. Treatment defined: 15 to 20 received Ad26.COV2.S at low or high dose, single or two shots; 5 received placebo; per-sample allocation not given. Samples analyzed were those drawn on day 63 after the first vaccine or placebo injection.

This sequence was found in a person aged 18 to 59 who received the Ad26.COV2.S COVID-19 vaccine or a placebo. The chain is built from TRBV9 and TRBJ2-1; unclear D gene. The specimen was peripheral blood, collected in a trial of Ad26.COV2.S vaccine versus placebo. CDR3 protein: CASSVDAFPYNEQFF. The CDR3 DNA follows: TGTGCCAGCAGCGTCGACGCTTTCCCCTACAATGAGCAGTTCTTC.